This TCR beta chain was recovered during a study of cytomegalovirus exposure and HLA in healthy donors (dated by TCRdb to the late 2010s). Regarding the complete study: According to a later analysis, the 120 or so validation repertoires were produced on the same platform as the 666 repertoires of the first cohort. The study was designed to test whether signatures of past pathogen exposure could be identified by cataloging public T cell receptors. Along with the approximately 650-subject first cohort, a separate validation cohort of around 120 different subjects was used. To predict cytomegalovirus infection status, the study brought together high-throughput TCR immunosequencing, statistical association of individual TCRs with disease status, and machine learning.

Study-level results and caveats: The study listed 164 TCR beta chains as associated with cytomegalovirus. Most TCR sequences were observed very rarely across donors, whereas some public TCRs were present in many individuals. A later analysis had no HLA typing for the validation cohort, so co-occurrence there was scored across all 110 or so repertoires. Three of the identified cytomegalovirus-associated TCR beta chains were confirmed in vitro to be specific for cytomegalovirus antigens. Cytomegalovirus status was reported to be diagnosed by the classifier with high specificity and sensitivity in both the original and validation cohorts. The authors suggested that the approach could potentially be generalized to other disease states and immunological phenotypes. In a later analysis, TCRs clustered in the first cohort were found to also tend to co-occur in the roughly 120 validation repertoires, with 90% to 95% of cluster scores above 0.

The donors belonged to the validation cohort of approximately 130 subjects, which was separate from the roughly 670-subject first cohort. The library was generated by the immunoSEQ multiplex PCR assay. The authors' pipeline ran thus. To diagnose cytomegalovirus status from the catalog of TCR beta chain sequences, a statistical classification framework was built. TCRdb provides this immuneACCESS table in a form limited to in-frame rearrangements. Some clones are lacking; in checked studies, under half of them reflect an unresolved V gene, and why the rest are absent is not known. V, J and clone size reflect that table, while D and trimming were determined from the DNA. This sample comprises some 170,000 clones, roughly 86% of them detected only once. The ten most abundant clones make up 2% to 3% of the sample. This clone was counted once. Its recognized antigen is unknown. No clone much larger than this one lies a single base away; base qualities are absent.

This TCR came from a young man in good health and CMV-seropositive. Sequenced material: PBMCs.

DNA sequence: TGTGCCAGCAGCCCCCCTGGCGGGGGAATGGAGACCCAGTACTTC. It is translated as CASSPPGGGMETQYF. The sequence links TRBV7-9 to TRBJ2-5, with 7 bases in between that match TRBD2. Compared with germline, V lacks 5 bases and J lacks 5 bases; bases without a gene match: 11. CDR1 and CDR2, looked up from the germline V gene (reference sequence), are SEHNR and FQNEAQ. The CDR3 has 15 amino acids, counting the end cysteine and phenylalanine. Left in the record is the CDR3 DNA by itself, 45 bases read in frame from the first base.